These 17 T cell receptor beta chains came from one sample sequenced in a study of CD8+ T cells in alopecia areata. cDNA serving as the sequencing template came from extracted, reverse transcribed RNA. Profiled with immunoSEQ multiplex PCR; TCRdb holds only in-frame clones, not every one. The sample lists about 200,000 clones, roughly 56% occurring once. Material: CD8+ T cells sorted from blood. Receptors originate from a human donor in good health.

This clone was observed a handful of times. The gene calls are TRBV6-6 and TRBJ2-7; D perhaps matches TRBD1 (7 bases). The CDR3 extends over 14 amino acids. Per the germline V gene, CDR1 is MNHNY and CDR2 is SVGAGI (reference sequence). V dropped 9 bases and J dropped 4 bases, with 19 bases sitting between them. The CDR3 is CASRLRGEDYEQYF. The CDR3 DNA reads TGTGCCAGTAGGCTCAGGGGGGAGGATTACGAGCAGTACTTC.

This clone was seen once. The V call is TRBV5-1, the J call TRBJ2-1; 12 nucleotides match TRBD2. This CDR3 is built from 17 residues. The J segment lost 4 bases and the V segment lost 4 bases, leaving 9 bases of the junction unmatched. Looked up from germline, CDR1 is SGHRS and CDR2 is YFSETQ. The CDR3 DNA reads as TGCGCCAGCAGCCAAGAACTAGCGGGGGGCATGTACAATGAGCAGTTCTTC. Protein sequence: CASSQELAGGMYNEQFF.

This chain connects TRBV19 to TRBJ2-7, with TRBD1 matching 10 bases. The CDR3 is 14 residues long. The V and J ends lost 6 bases and 3 bases, in that order; junction bases with no gene match: 5. Looked up from germline, CDR1 is LNHDA and CDR2 is SQIVND (reference sequence). Here the CDR3 reads CASSTGQGIYEQYF. The CDR3 coding sequence is TGTGCCAGTAGCACGGGACAGGGGATCTACGAGCAGTACTTC.

This rearrangement joins TRBV7-9 to TRBJ2-7; 10 bases align to TRBD1. The V segment lost 4 bases and the J segment 2 bases; nucleotides outside the gene matches: 5. The germline V gene has CDR1 SEHNR and CDR2 FQNEAQ (reference sequence). The CDR3 loop spans 15 amino acids. The CDR3 here is CASSYSGTGAYEQYF. The DNA of the CDR3 is TGTGCCAGCAGCTACTCCGGGACAGGGGCCTACGAGCAGTACTTC.

The chain carries TRBV5-1 and TRBJ2-4; 8 bases match TRBD1. This CDR3 contains 15 residues. The V gene end was trimmed by 5 bases and the J gene end by 4 bases; junction bases not matched to a gene: 8. The V gene's germline CDR1 is SGHRS and CDR2 YFSETQ. For the CDR3, the DNA is TGCGCCAGCAGGGATGGGACAGGCGGAAAAAACATTCAGTACTTC. This encodes CASRDGTGGKNIQYF.

The V and J genes are TRBV30 and TRBJ1-1, with D perhaps TRBD1 (5 bases). This CDR3 comprises 14 residues. Germline assignment: CDR1 GTSNPN and CDR2 SVGIG (reference sequence). Trimming took 2 bases from V and 5 from J, leaving 15 bases between them. Here the CDR3 reads CAWSTGQGRTEAFF. CDR3 nucleotides: TGTGCCTGGAGTACCGGGCAGGGAAGGACTGAAGCTTTCTTT.

This clone was observed a handful of times. Other DNA variants within this sample encode the same CDR3. The chain uses TRBV27 and TRBJ1-1; D gene unclear. CDR1 and CDR2 from the germline V gene are MNHEY and SMNVEV (reference sequence). Between the trimmed V and J ends, which lost 2 bases and 4 bases, there was a span of 8 bases. The CDR3 extends over 13 amino acids. CDR3 in amino acids: CASSLGGSTEAFF. The CDR3 region has the DNA TGTGCCAGCAGTTTAGGTGGGAGCACTGAAGCTTTCTTT.

V is TRBV27 and J is TRBJ2-7, with D tentatively TRBD2 (5 bases). The CDR3 has 13 amino acids. Per the germline V gene, CDR1 is MNHEY and CDR2 is SMNVEV (reference sequence). V was shortened by 1 base and J by 7 bases, with 11 bases between the two germline ends. CDR3 in DNA: TGTGCCAGCAGTTTATTTCCCGAGGGAGAGCAGTACTTC. Translation: CASSLFPEGEQYF.

This chain connects TRBV4-1 to TRBJ2-6; no definite D call. The CDR3 consists of 15 residues. CDR1 MGHRA and CDR2 YSYEKL come from the germline V gene. Trimming left V 3 bases short and J 4 bases short, with 10 bases between. The CDR3 sequence is CASSHPQAGANVLTF. CDR3 in DNA: TGCGCCAGCAGCCACCCCCAGGCCGGGGCCAACGTCCTGACTTTC.

The chain couples TRBV13 to TRBJ2-3, with 12 bases identical to TRBD2. Unmatched junction bases numbered 5, after V lost 5 bases and J lost 5 bases. CDR1 and CDR2 (germline): PRHDT, FYEKMQ (reference sequence). The CDR3 is 15 residues long. Here the CDR3 DNA reads TGTGCCAGCAGCCAACCTAGCGGGGGGGTAGATACGCAGTATTTT. Amino acids: CASSQPSGGVDTQYF.

The CDR3 nucleotides are TGTGCCTGGAGTTCGGGACAGGGCAATCAGCCCCAGCATTTT. Residues: CAWSSGQGNQPQHF. The chain has TRBV30 and TRBJ1-5; 8 bases are shared with TRBD1. CDR3 length equals 14 residues. V lost 2 bases, J lost 2 bases, and 2 bases stayed unmatched. CDR1 and CDR2 from the germline V gene are GTSNPN and SVGIG (reference sequence).

This clone was picked up a small number of times. The chain uses TRBV10-3 and TRBJ2-1; D is possibly TRBD2 (5 bases). Germline assignment: CDR1 ENHRY and CDR2 SYGVKD. The V end lost 2 bases, the J end lost 4 bases, and 9 bases lay between the germline ends. The CDR3 covers 14 residues. In DNA, the CDR3 is TGTGCCATCAGTGAGGGGGAGACTTACAATGAGCAGTTCTTC. It specifies CAISEGETYNEQFF.

The rearrangement joins TRBV4-1 to TRBJ2-7, with D possibly TRBD1 on 5 matching bases. Per the germline V gene, CDR1 is MGHRA and CDR2 is YSYEKL. Trimming pared 0 bases from V and 2 bases from J, leaving 14 bases between. The CDR3 sequence is 16 residues long. CDR3 in DNA: TGCGCCAGCAGCCAAGAGGCGACAGTGATTACCTACGAGCAGTACTTC. This gives the protein CASSQEATVITYEQYF.

This chain links TRBV11-2 with TRBJ2-3, with 8 positions matching TRBD2. The CDR3 covers 16 residues. V trimming: 2 bases; J trimming: 2 bases; junction bases outside the gene matches: 6. Germline CDR1 SGHAT, CDR2 FQNNGV. For the CDR3, the DNA is TGTGCCAGCAGCTTATCCTCTAGCGGGTTCACAGATACGCAGTATTTT. It codes for CASSLSSSGFTDTQYF. Combining the CDR3 with reference TRBV11-2 and TRBJ2-3 gives the whole variable domain EAGVAQSPRYKIIEKRQSVAFWCNPISGHATLYWYQQILGQGPKLLIQFQNNGVVDDSQLPKDRFSAERLKGVDSTLKIQPAKLEDSAVYLCASSLSSSGFTDTQYFGPGTRLTVL.

V and J are TRBV2 and TRBJ1-1; D is ambiguous. The germline CDR1 and CDR2 sequences are SNHLY and FYNNEI. The V end lost 0 bases, the J end lost 3 bases, and 2 bases lay between the germline ends. The CDR3 runs to 12 residues. The CDR3 reads CASSEAHTEAFF. The CDR3 DNA follows: TGTGCCAGCAGTGAAGCCCACACTGAAGCTTTCTTT.

This clone was found a few times. The J gene is TRBJ2-6, the V gene TRBV5-5; no firm D call. Trimming cost V 1 base and J 0 bases, with 8 bases left between them. The germline CDR1 and CDR2 sequences are SGHKS and YYEKEE (reference sequence). This CDR3 has 16 residues. The CDR3 nucleotides read TGTGCCAGCAGCTTGTGGGCATTCTCTGGGGCCAACGTCCTGACTTTC. As protein: CASSLWAFSGANVLTF.

V gene TRBV2 combines with J gene TRBJ2-7; D remains ambiguous. V was pared by 4 bases and J by 4 bases, with 8 bases between. Germline assignment: CDR1 SNHLY and CDR2 FYNNEI. This CDR3 has 12 amino acids. CDR3 DNA sequence: TGTGCCAGCAGTGGGGCAGCTTACGAGCAGTACTTC. Its protein is CASSGAAYEQYF. Together with reference TRBV2 and TRBJ2-7, the CDR3 gives the full variable domain: EPEVTQTPSHQVTQMGQEVILRCVPISNHLYFYWYRQILGQKVEFLVSFYNNEISEKSEIFDDQFSVERPDGSNFTLKIRSTKLEDSAMYFCASSGAAYEQYFGPGTRLTVT.